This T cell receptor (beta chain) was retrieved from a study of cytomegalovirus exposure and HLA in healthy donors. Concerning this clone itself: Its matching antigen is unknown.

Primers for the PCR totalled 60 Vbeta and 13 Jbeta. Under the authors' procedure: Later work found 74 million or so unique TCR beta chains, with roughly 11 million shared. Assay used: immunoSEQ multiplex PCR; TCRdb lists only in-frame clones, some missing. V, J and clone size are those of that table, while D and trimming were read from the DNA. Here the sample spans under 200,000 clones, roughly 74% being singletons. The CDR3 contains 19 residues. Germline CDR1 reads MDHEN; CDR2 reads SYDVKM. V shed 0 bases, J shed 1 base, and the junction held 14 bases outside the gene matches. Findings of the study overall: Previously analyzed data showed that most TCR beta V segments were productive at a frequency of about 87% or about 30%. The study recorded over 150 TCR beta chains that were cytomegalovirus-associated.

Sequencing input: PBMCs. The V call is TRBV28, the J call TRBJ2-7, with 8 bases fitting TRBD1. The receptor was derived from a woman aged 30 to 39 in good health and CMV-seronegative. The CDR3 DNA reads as TGTGCCAGCAGTTTATGGACTACTTACCCGGGACAGGTATCCTACGAGCAGTACTTC. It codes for CASSLWTTYPGQVSYEQYF.